This T cell receptor beta chain appears in the sequencing data of a study of blood T cell repertoires in COVID-19. Under the authors' procedure: Amplifying reference gene primers gave estimates of nucleated cell counts. This table comes from immunoSEQ multiplex PCR, and its TCRdb copy is limited to in-frame clones, with some not included. That table supplies the V and J calls and clone size; D and trimming were determined from the DNA. The table has around 180,000 clones, around 80% seen once. From germline, CDR1 is SGHDT and CDR2 YYEEEE. Losses at the gene ends were 4 bases for V and 3 bases for J; bases not matched to a gene: 3. The CDR3 has 15 residues.

Source material: PBMCs or T cells enriched from blood (not recorded which). The sequence was obtained from a middle-aged man who had recovered from COVID-19. This chain connects TRBV5-6 to TRBJ2-1, with 11 bases identical to TRBD1. This CDR3 is CASSRGQGVYNEQFF. The CDR3 DNA follows: TGTGCCAGCAGCCGGGGACAGGGGGTCTACAATGAGCAGTTCTTC.